This record covers a single T cell receptor (beta chain). The authors extracted RNA and reverse transcribed it into cDNA as the sequencing template. Some clones are missing from TCRdb's copy, which holds only in-frame ones; the method was immunoSEQ multiplex PCR. The sample consists of about 210,000 clones, 55% to 70% of them appearing once. The data belong to a study of CD8+ T cells in alopecia areata. Regarding treatment: oral pan-JAK inhibitor, 5-10 mg twice daily. Germline CDR1 and CDR2: GTSNPN and SVGIG (reference sequence). V lost 1 base and J lost 7; bases outside the gene matches: 7. CDR3 length: 14 residues.

This TCR came from a human donor with alopecia areata. This specimen consisted of CD4+ T cells sorted from blood, obtained at week 4, from a patient treated with tofacitinib. The rearrangement uses TRBV30 and TRBJ1-5; the match to TRBD1 covers 7 bases. Written as DNA, the CDR3 is TGTGCCTGGAGTGGTATACAGGGGTGGCAGCCCCAGCATTTT. The encoded protein is CAWSGIQGWQPQHF. The full variable domain, in which reference TRBV30 and TRBJ1-5 provide the parts outside the CDR3, is SQTIHQWPATLVQPVGSPLSLECTVEGTSNPNLYWYRQAAGRGLQLLFYSVGIGQISSEVPQNLSASRPQDRQFILSSKKLLLSDSGFYLCAWSGIQGWQPQHFGDGTRLSIL.